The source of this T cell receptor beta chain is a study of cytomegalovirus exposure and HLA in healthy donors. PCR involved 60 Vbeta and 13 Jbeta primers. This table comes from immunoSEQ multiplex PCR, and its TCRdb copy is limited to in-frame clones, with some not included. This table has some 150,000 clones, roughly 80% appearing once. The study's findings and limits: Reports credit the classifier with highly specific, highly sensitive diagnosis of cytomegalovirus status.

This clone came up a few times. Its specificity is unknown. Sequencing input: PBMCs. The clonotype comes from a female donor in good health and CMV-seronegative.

CDR3 sequence: CASSLSPDGDHGYTF. Here the CDR3 DNA reads TGTGCCAGCAGTTTATCCCCCGACGGAGACCATGGCTACACCTTC. V and J are TRBV6-6 and TRBJ1-2; D not resolved. CDR1 MNHNY and CDR2 SVGAGI come from the germline V gene (reference sequence). The CDR3 has 15 amino acids. Trimming took off 4 bases at V and 6 bases at J, with 18 bases between the two ends.